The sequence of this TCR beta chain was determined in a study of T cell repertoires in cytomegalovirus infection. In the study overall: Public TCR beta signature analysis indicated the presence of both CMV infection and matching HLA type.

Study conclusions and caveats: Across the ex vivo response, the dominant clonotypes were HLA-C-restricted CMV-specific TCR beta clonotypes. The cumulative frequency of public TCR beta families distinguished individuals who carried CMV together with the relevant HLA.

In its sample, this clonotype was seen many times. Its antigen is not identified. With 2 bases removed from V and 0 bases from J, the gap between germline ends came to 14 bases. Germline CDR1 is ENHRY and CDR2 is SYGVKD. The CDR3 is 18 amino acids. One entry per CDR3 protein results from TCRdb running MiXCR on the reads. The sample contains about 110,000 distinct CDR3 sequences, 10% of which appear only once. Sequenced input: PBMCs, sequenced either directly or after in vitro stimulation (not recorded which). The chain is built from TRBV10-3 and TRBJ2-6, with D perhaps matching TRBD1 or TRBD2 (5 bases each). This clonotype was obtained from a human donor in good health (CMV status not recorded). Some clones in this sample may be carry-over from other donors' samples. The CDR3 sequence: CAISERGQGGSGANVLTF. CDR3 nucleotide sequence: TGTGCCATCAGTGAGCGAGGGCAGGGTGGCTCTGGGGCCAACGTCCTGACTTTC.